A single sample gave rise to the 23 T cell receptor beta chains below, sequenced in a study of blood T cells in healthy people across ages. For the second PCR, which ran for about 7 to 11 cycles, a sample-barcoded 5' primer and a J-beta primer mix were used. One entry per CDR3 protein, called by TCRdb with MiXCR from the 5' RACE reads. The repertoire includes 700,000 or so distinct CDR3 sequences, around two fifths of them detected once, and about 30% sits in the top ten. The sequencing sample was made of blood. All receptors derive from a man older than 75 in good health.

The J gene is TRBJ2-1, the V gene TRBV30; 8 bases match TRBD2. CDR1 is GTSNPN and CDR2 is SVGIG in the germline V gene (reference sequence). The length of the CDR3 is 12 residues. The V gene end was trimmed by 3 bases and the J gene end by 7 bases; junction bases not matched to a gene: 2. The CDR3 reads CAWRERENEQFF. The CDR3 DNA sequence: TGTGCCTGGAGGGAGCGGGAGAATGAGCAGTTCTTC.

This clonotype turned up a few times. V is TRBV7-9 and J is TRBJ2-1; D gene unclear. V was trimmed by 3 bases and J by 12 bases, leaving 15 bases between them. CDR3 length: 13 amino acids. Germline V gene lookup returns CDR1 SEHNR and CDR2 FQNEAQ (reference sequence). CDR3 in DNA: TGTGCCAGCAGCTTTGGGCCGGATGGCTCGCAGTTCTTC. Protein sequence: CASSFGPDGSQFF.

The rearrangement links TRBV7-9 to TRBJ2-6, with D perhaps matching TRBD1 or TRBD2 (6 bases each). The CDR3 has 17 residues. Germline V gene lookup returns CDR1 SEHNR and CDR2 FQNEAQ (reference sequence). Trimming took 3 bases from V and 4 from J, leaving 16 bases between them. The CDR3 reads CASSFGPRGPGANVLTF. CDR3 in DNA: TGTGCCAGCAGCTTCGGGCCCCGGGGGCCGGGGGCCAACGTCCTGACTTTC.

The DNA for the CDR3 is TGTGCCAGCAGAAGGACAGGGGAGGGCAATGAGCAGTTCTTC. As protein: CASRRTGEGNEQFF. This chain uses TRBV25-1 with TRBJ2-1, with TRBD1 identical over 9 bases. This CDR3 region has 14 residues. V was pared by 6 bases and J by 6 bases, with 6 bases of the junction left unmatched. From germline, CDR1 is MGHDK and CDR2 SYGVNS.

This clonotype was detected once. This chain joins TRBV6-6 and TRBJ2-5; D may be TRBD1 (6 bases). The CDR3 extends over 14 amino acids. Germline loops: CDR1 MNHNY, CDR2 SVGAGI (reference sequence). The V gene lost 8 bases and the J gene lost 11 bases, with 24 bases spanning the gap. The CDR3 sequence is CASLFNSQGYEQYF. The CDR3, as DNA: TGTGCCAGCCTCTTTAACTCACAGGGATATGAGCAGTACTTC.

The rearrangement links TRBV2 to TRBJ2-5, with D unclear. V was clipped by 3 bases and J by 0 bases, with 5 bases between them. CDR3 length: 13 amino acids. Germline V gene sequence: CDR1 SNHLY, CDR2 FYNNEI. CDR3 sequence reads: CASSEPNQETQYF. As DNA, the CDR3 is TGTGCCAGCAGTGAGCCGAACCAAGAGACCCAGTACTTC.

This sequence joins TRBV20-1 and TRBJ1-5, with D possibly TRBD1 on 6 matching bases. The CDR3 sequence is 15 residues long. V was pared by 6 bases and J by 0 bases, with 15 bases between. Germline V lookup: CDR1 DFQATT, CDR2 SNEGSKA (reference sequence). The CDR3 region has the DNA TGCAGTGCGGGCCGGGGGCCAAATAGCAATCAGCCCCAGCATTTT. Encoded protein: CSAGRGPNSNQPQHF.

The genes are TRBV3-1 and TRBJ2-7; D remains ambiguous. The germline V and J ends were trimmed by 4 bases and 0 bases, with 10 bases remaining between them. Germline CDR1 reads LGHDT; CDR2 reads YNNKEL (reference sequence). The CDR3 covers 14 residues. In nucleotides, the CDR3 is TGTGCCAGCAGCCCCCGGGTCGTCTCCTACGAGCAGTACTTC. It yields the protein CASSPRVVSYEQYF.

This clonotype occurred a few times. DNA of the CDR3: TGTGCCAGCAGTTATACCTTAGGTCAGGGTATCAGCACAGATACGCAGTATTTT. It translates to CASSYTLGQGISTDTQYF. The J gene is TRBJ2-3, the V gene TRBV6-5; D perhaps matches TRBD1 (5 bases). This CDR3 comprises 18 residues. Trimming stripped 3 bases from V and 0 bases from J, with 19 bases between. Germline values: CDR1 MNHEY, CDR2 SVGAGI.

This clonotype has just a few counts. V usage is TRBV6-1 and J usage is TRBJ2-5; D ambiguous. The CDR3 consists of 12 residues. Between the trimmed V and J ends, which lost 0 bases and 5 bases, there was a span of 4 bases. Germline assignment: CDR1 MNHNS and CDR2 SASEGT. The CDR3 DNA reads as TGTGCCAGCAGTGAAGCGCGTGAGACCCAGTACTTC. Translated, it gives CASSEARETQYF.

This sequence joins TRBV6-2 or TRBV6-3 and TRBJ2-5; 11 positions match TRBD2. The J call may not be correct, given that the DNA end is closer to TRBJ2-7. The CDR3 totals 14 residues. Germline V lookup: CDR1 MNHEY, CDR2 SVGEGT. Here the CDR3 reads CASILAGGHGEQYF. CDR3 in DNA: TGTGCCAGCATTCTAGCGGGGGGCCATGGCGAGCAGTACTTC.

J is TRBJ2-5 and V is TRBV20-1; unclear D gene. V was cut by 6 bases and J by 2 bases, with 13 bases left in between. Germline-derived CDR1 and CDR2 are DFQATT and SNEGSKA (reference sequence). The CDR3 runs to 13 residues. CDR3 DNA: TGCAGTGCCGCTACCAAACCTCAAGAGACCCAGTACTTC. It yields the protein CSAATKPQETQYF.

V usage is TRBV20-1 and J usage is TRBJ2-5; tentative D call: TRBD2 (5 bases). This CDR3 is 15 amino acids long. The germline V gene has CDR1 DFQATT and CDR2 SNEGSKA (reference sequence). V lost 7 bases to trimming and J lost 1 base, with 19 bases between them. The CDR3 coding sequence is TGCAGTGTCAGATGGGGAGTAACGCTCCAAGAGACCCAGTACTTC. It translates to CSVRWGVTLQETQYF.

This clonotype appeared a few times. V usage is TRBV20-1 and J usage is TRBJ2-7; TRBD2 is a possible D gene (5 bases). V was clipped by 3 bases and J by 3 bases, with 18 bases between them. This CDR3 has 15 residues. Germline CDR1 is DFQATT and CDR2 is SNEGSKA (reference sequence). The CDR3 DNA is TGCAGTGCTAGTCTGGTTAGCGTAACTGACTACGAGCAGTACTTC. Translated: CSASLVSVTDYEQYF.

This chain connects TRBV20-1 to TRBJ1-6, with 10 bases identical to TRBD1. V shed 2 bases and J 4 bases; nucleotides not matched to a gene: 8. The length of the CDR3 is 17 residues. Looked up from germline, CDR1 is DFQATT and CDR2 is SNEGSKA (reference sequence). CDR3 residues: CSARMSGDRGYNSPLHF. Written as DNA, the CDR3 is TGCAGTGCTAGAATGTCTGGGGACAGGGGATATAATTCACCCCTCCACTTT.

This sequence joins TRBV9 and TRBJ2-6, with a weak D call TRBD2 (6 bases). V shed 3 bases and J shed 0 bases, with 16 bases lying between them. Germline CDR1 is SGDLS and CDR2 is YYNGEE. The CDR3 has 18 amino acids. The CDR3 DNA follows: TGTGCCAGCAGCGGGGTCAACGTCGGGAGCTCTGGGGCCAACGTCCTGACTTTC. The encoded protein is CASSGVNVGSSGANVLTF.

The table lists this clonotype with a count of one. One end of the junction does not line up with germline, which may come from a read error. This rearrangement joins TRBV12-3 or TRBV12-4 to TRBJ2-7; 8 positions agree with TRBD1. The CDR3 has 17 residues. The CDR3 bases are TGTGCCAGCACCAGATCAGGGGGCGCAACGATGGTCTACGAACAGTACTTC. It translates to CASTRSGGATMVYEQYF.

The chain has TRBV5-1 and TRBJ1-4; D is unresolved. This CDR3 has 15 amino acids. The V gene's germline CDR1 is SGHRS and CDR2 YFSETQ. V was cut by 3 bases and J by 0 bases, with 9 bases left in between. CDR3 protein: CASSSEAATNEKLFF. The CDR3 region has the DNA TGCGCCAGCAGCTCGGAGGCTGCAACTAATGAAAAACTGTTTTTT.

This clonotype was detected a few times. V and J are TRBV4-2 and TRBJ1-5; weak D call: TRBD1 (5 bases). The CDR3 sequence is 18 residues long. V was clipped by 0 bases and J by 4 bases, with 19 bases between them. Germline-derived CDR1 and CDR2 are LGHNA and YNFKEQ. CDR3 sequence: CASSQDRGTAGTNQPQHF. In DNA form, the CDR3 reads TGTGCCAGCAGCCAAGATCGCGGGACCGCCGGGACTAATCAGCCCCAGCATTTT.

The V and J genes are TRBV7-3 and TRBJ1-2; weak D call: TRBD1 (6 bases). The V gene's germline CDR1 is SGHTA and CDR2 FQGTGA. The CDR3 is made up of 15 amino acids. Trimming took off 3 bases at V and 0 bases at J, with 11 bases between the two ends. CDR3 sequence (DNA): TGTGCCAGCAGCTTTTTTCAGGGGCCTAACTATGGCTACACCTTC. It yields the protein CASSFFQGPNYGYTF.

In regard to this clonotype: A much more abundant neighbour one base away suggests this may be a read error. CDR3 loop: CTSRRGSVGEQYF. DNA of the CDR3: TGTACCAGCAGGCGAGGGAGTGTCGGCGAGCAGTACTTC. The chain uses TRBV2 and TRBJ2-5, with a tentative D call TRBD2 (5 bases). The J call could be wrong; TRBJ2-7 is a better fit for the DNA end. This CDR3 spans 13 amino acids. Germline CDR1 reads SNHLY; CDR2 reads FYNNEI.

Details on this clonotype: A junction boundary mismatches the germline segment, possibly from a read error. This chain links TRBV29-1 with TRBJ1-4; TRBD1 is a possible D gene (5 bases). Germline-derived CDR1 and CDR2 are SQVTM and ANQGSEA. The CDR3 extends over 14 amino acids. DNA for the CDR3: TGCAGCGTAGAAGACAGAGGGGACGTAGAAAAACTGTTTTTT. This codes for CSVEDRGDVEKLFF.

This clonotype was detected a few times. The chain couples TRBV9 to TRBJ2-3; 7 positions match TRBD1. The CDR3 has 16 residues. V gave up 0 bases and J gave up 2 bases; unmatched junction bases: 6. Germline values: CDR1 SGDLS, CDR2 YYNGEE. The DNA for the CDR3 is TGTGCCAGCAGCGTAGTAGGGACAGCCCCCACAGATACGCAGTATTTT. This gives the protein CASSVVGTAPTDTQYF. Drawing the rest from reference TRBV9 and TRBJ2-3, the complete variable domain is DSGVTQTPKHLITATGQRVTLRCSPRSGDLSVYWYQQSLDQGLQFLIQYYNGEERAKGNILERFSAQQFPDLHSELNLSSLELGDSALYFCASSVVGTAPTDTQYFGPGTRLTVL.